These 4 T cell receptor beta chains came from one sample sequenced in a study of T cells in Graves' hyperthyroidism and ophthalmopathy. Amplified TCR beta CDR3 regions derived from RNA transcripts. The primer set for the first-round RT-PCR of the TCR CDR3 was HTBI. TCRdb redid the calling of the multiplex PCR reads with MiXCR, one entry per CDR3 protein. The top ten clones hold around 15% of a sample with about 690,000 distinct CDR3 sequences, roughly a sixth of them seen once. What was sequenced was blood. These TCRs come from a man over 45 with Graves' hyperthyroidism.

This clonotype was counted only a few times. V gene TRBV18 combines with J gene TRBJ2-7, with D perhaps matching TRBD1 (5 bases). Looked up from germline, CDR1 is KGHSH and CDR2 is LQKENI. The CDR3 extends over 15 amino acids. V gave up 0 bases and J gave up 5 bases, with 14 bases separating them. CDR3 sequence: CASSPPQGLVNEQYF. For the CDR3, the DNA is TGTGCCAGCTCACCACCTCAGGGCTTGGTCAACGAGCAGTACTTC.

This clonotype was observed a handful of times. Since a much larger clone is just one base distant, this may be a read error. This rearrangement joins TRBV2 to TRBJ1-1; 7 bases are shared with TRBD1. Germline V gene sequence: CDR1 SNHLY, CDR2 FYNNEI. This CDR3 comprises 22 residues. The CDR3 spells CASSVPLSRGGAGWTMNTETFF. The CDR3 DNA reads TGTGCCAGCAGTGTTCCGTTGTCGAGAGGGGGCGCGGGTTGGACCATGAACACTGAAACTTTCTTT.

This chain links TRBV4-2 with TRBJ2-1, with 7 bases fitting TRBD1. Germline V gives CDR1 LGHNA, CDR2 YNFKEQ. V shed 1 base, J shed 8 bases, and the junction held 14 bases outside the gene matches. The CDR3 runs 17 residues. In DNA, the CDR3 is TGTGCCAGCAGCCAAGGGACTGGACAGGCGGATAAGGATGAGCAGTTCTTC. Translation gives CASSQGTGQADKDEQFF.

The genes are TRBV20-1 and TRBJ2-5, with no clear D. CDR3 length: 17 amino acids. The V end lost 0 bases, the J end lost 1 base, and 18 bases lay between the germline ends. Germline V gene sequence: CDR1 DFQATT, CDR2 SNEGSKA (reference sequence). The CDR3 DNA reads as TGCAGTGCTAGAGAACCCCTACGAATCCCCACCCAAGAGACCCAGTACTTC. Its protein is CSAREPLRIPTQETQYF.